The rows below give T cell receptor beta chains drawn from one sample of a study of blood T cell repertoires in COVID-19. TCRdb keeps only in-frame clones here, not all; method: immunoSEQ multiplex PCR. The sample consists of 120,000 or so clones, almost 90% of them appearing once. Source material: peripheral blood. The source is a woman aged 45 to 65 with active or convalescent COVID-19. Both conserved end residues are part of each CDR3. The D gene is left open where the match is weak. Part of the rows lack a size; the others show once, few, many or a class for expanded clones.

J	D	size	length	V	DNA	CDR3
TRBJ1-1	.	.	15	TRBV27	TGTGCCAGCAGTTTAAAGTTGGCCCTGAACACTGAAGCTTTCTTT	CASSLKLALNTEAFF
TRBJ1-4	.	.	16	TRBV7-2	TGTGCCAGCAGCTTAAAGGGGCAAGCAACTAATGAAAAACTGTTTTTT	CASSLKGQATNEKLFF
TRBJ1-5	.	.	14	TRBV27	TGTGCCAGCAGTAATCTCAGGAGCAATCAGCCCCAGCATTTT	CASSNLRSNQPQHF
TRBJ2-1	TRBD2	.	15	TRBV7-8	TGTGCCAGCAGCTTAAGACGACTAGCGGGAACTGAGCAGTTCTTC	CASSLRRLAGTEQFF
TRBJ1-5	.	.	16	TRBV28	TGTGCCAGCAGTCCCATACAGAAGGGGTTCAATCAGCCCCAGCATTTT	CASSPIQKGFNQPQHF
TRBJ2-7	TRBD2	.	19	TRBV7-9	TGTGCCAGCAGCTTCGGGGCCATGGGAAGGGGGGTTAGCGGGAGCGAGCAGTACTTC	CASSFGAMGRGVSGSEQYF
TRBJ1-1	.	few	11	TRBV2	TGTGCCAGCAGTGAAGCGCTTGCGGCTTTCTTT	CASSEALAAFF
TRBJ1-2	.	.	13	TRBV12-3/TRBV12-4	TGTGCCAGCACCCGACGGGGGGACTATGGCTACACCTTC	CASTRRGDYGYTF
TRBJ2-1	TRBD2	.	15	TRBV11-2	TGTGCCAGCAGCTTAGAAGTAGCGGGAGTGTATGAGCAGTTCTTC	CASSLEVAGVYEQFF
TRBJ2-2	.	few	17	TRBV18	TGTGCCAGCTCACCACCGGTCAGCGGGCGGTTCACCGGGGAGCTGTTTTTT	CASSPPVSGRFTGELFF
TRBJ2-7	.	.	13	TRBV5-1	TGCGCCAGCAACGAGCCCGGGAACTACGAGCAGTACTTC	CASNEPGNYEQYF
TRBJ2-4	TRBD2	few	20	TRBV3-1/TRBV3-2	TGTGCCAGCAGCCAAGAGGCCCTCTTTGTAGCGGGAGTGACCAAAAACATTCAGTACTTC	CASSQEALFVAGVTKNIQYF
TRBJ2-7	.	.	16	TRBV7-2	TGTGCCAGCAGCTCCTCGGCTGGTAGTGAGGCGGGGGAGCAGTACTTC	CASSSSAGSEAGEQYF
TRBJ1-6	.	.	14	TRBV28	TGTGCCAGCACCAGGGGACGGACGAATTCACCCCTCCACTTT	CASTRGRTNSPLHF
TRBJ1-6	TRBD1	.	16	TRBV27	TGTGCCAGCAGTTTATCGTACAGGGGGCATAATTCACCCCTCCACTTT	CASSLSYRGHNSPLHF
TRBJ2-7	.	once	15	TRBV6-5	TGTGCCAGCAGTCTAGAGGAGGGTCTTGCCTACGAGCAGTACTTC	CASSLEEGLAYEQYF
TRBJ2-5	TRBD2	.	15	TRBV30	TGTGCCTGGAGTGCCTCACTAGCGTCACAAGAGACCCAGTACTTC	CAWSASLASQETQYF
TRBJ2-7	TRBD1	once	14	TRBV29-1	TGCAGCGCCATCCGAGAGGGGGCTGGCTACGAGCAGTACTTC	CSAIREGAGYEQYF
TRBJ2-7	TRBD1	.	16	TRBV27	TGTGCCAGCAGCCCACAGGGGGGTGCCCTCACCTACGAGCAGTACTTC	CASSPQGGALTYEQYF
TRBJ2-7	TRBD2	.	15	TRBV3-1/TRBV3-2	TGTGCCAGCAGCCAGACGCCGGGACTAGCCCGAAGGGAGTACTTC	CASSQTPGLARREYF
TRBJ2-5	TRBD1	.	14	TRBV5-1	TGCGCCAGCAGCGCGGGACAGGGGGCGGAGACCCAGTACTTC	CASSAGQGAETQYF
TRBJ2-2	TRBD1	.	16	TRBV15	TGTGCCACCAGCATGGGGGGGACAGGGCACACCGGGGAGCTGTTTTTT	CATSMGGTGHTGELFF
TRBJ2-7	.	.	13	TRBV11-2	TGTGCCAGCAGCTTGGTAGCCCGGGGAGAGCAGTACTTC	CASSLVARGEQYF
TRBJ1-3	.	.	15	TRBV21-1	TGTGCCAGCAGCAAAGGCACTGGCTCTGGAAACACCATATATTTT	CASSKGTGSGNTIYF
TRBJ2-4	TRBD2	once	15	TRBV15	TGTGCCACCAGCAGGATACCGGGACTAGAGGCCATTCAGTACTTC	CATSRIPGLEAIQYF
TRBJ1-2	TRBD1	few	15	TRBV6-1	TGTGCCAGCAGTGAACTACCGGGACAGAACTATGGCTACACCTTC	CASSELPGQNYGYTF
TRBJ2-7	.	.	14	TRBV1	TGCACCAGCAACGGCAGGACAAGCTCCTACGAGCAGTACTTC	CTSNGRTSSYEQYF
TRBJ2-1	TRBD2	.	15	TRBV4-1	TGCGCCAGCTCTCAAGGGACTAGCGGTTTAAATGAGCAGTTCTTC	CASSQGTSGLNEQFF
TRBJ2-1	.	.	18	TRBV2	TGTGCCAGCAGTGAAGACCTTTTTGGAGGACGGGACTCCGGGGGGCAGTTCTTC	CASSEDLFGGRDSGGQFF
TRBJ2-3	TRBD1	.	15	TRBV9	TGTGCCAGCAGCGTAGAGGGGGCGTTTGGAGATACGCAGTATTTT	CASSVEGAFGDTQYF
TRBJ2-1	TRBD2	.	15	TRBV9	TGTGCCAGCAGCGTTCGACTAGCGGACTACAATGAGCAGTTCTTC	CASSVRLADYNEQFF
TRBJ2-1	TRBD2	once	18	TRBV19	TGTGCCAGTAGTCCAAACCGACTAGCGGGAGCGGGGTACAATGAGCAGTTCTTC	CASSPNRLAGAGYNEQFF
TRBJ2-1	TRBD2	.	11	TRBV29-1	TGCAGCGTTTCTAGCGGAAATGAGCAGTTCTTC	CSVSSGNEQFF
TRBJ1-2	.	.	12	TRBV5-4	TGTGCCAGCAGCCCAGACAGCTATGGCTACACCTTC	CASSPDSYGYTF
TRBJ2-7	.	.	11	TRBV29-1	TGCAGCGTCAGGACAAGCTACGAGCAGTACTTC	CSVRTSYEQYF
TRBJ1-6	TRBD1	.	17	TRBV10-3	TGTGCCATCAGTGATGGTTCGGCAGGGGGTAATAATTCACCCCTCCACTTT	CAISDGSAGGNNSPLHF
TRBJ1-4	.	.	13	TRBV5-4	TGTGCCAGCAGTCCAGCGAGGTCTGAAAAACTGTTTTTT	CASSPARSEKLFF
TRBJ1-3	.	.	16	TRBV3-1/TRBV3-2	TGTGCCAGCAGCCAGTCCCCAGGGAATAGTGGAAACACCATATATTTT	CASSQSPGNSGNTIYF